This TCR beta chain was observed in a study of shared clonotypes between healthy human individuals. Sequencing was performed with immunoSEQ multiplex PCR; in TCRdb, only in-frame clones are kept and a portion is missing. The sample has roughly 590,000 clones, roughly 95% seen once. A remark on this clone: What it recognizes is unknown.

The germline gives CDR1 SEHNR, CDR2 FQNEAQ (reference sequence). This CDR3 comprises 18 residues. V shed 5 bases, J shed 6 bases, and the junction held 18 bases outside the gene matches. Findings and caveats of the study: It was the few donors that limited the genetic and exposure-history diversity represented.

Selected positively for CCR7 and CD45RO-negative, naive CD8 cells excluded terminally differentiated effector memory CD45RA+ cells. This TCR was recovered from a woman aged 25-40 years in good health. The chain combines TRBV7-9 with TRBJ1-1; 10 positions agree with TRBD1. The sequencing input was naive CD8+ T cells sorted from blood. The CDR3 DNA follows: TGTGCCAGCAGCATCCAATCCCGGGACAGGGGCTCCAGGGCTGAAGCTTTCTTT. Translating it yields CASSIQSRDRGSRAEAFF.